The 10 T cell receptor beta chains reported below all come from one sample, sequenced in a study of T cells after posttransplantation cyclophosphamide. The protocol was immunoSEQ multiplex PCR, while the TCRdb copy is restricted to in-frame clones and leaves out a portion. This sample has about 44,000 clones, each found more than once. The sequencing sample was made of PBMCs. Receptor source: a man aged 35 to 55 in good health, CMV-negative, and a related stem cell transplant donor.

This clone was seen repeatedly, ten times or more. The chain employs TRBV7-2 and TRBJ2-3; the match to TRBD2 covers 13 bases. V trimming: 5 bases; J trimming: 8 bases; junction bases outside the gene matches: 4. Germline V gene lookup returns CDR1 SGHTA and CDR2 FQGNSA. CDR3 length equals 14 residues. The CDR3 DNA reads as TGTGCCAGCAGCACCGGGACTAGCGGGGTTACGCAGTATTTT. Its protein product is CASSTGTSGVTQYF.

This clone was detected a few times. The gene calls are TRBV18 and TRBJ2-3; D might be TRBD2 (5 bases). Trimming took 3 bases from V and 7 from J, leaving 23 bases between them. The CDR3 sequence is 17 residues long. Germline V CDR1 and CDR2: KGHSH, LQKENI. The CDR3 here is CASSPPPGVPGGYTQYF. In nucleotides, the CDR3 is TGTGCCAGCTCACCCCCGCCGGGCGTCCCCGGCGGGTATACGCAGTATTTT.

Ten or more counts support this clone. The V gene is TRBV20-1, the J gene TRBJ1-1, with D perhaps TRBD1 (6 bases). CDR1 and CDR2 from the germline V gene are DFQATT and SNEGSKA (reference sequence). V was shortened by 0 bases and J by 8 bases, with 7 bases between the two germline ends. The CDR3 is 11 residues long. The CDR3 reads CSARDRGEAFF. The CDR3 DNA reads as TGCAGTGCTAGAGACAGGGGCGAAGCTTTCTTT.

This clone was detected many times. This rearrangement joins TRBV19 to TRBJ1-2, with D unresolved. The germline gives CDR1 LNHDA, CDR2 SQIVND (reference sequence). The CDR3 extends over 17 amino acids. Trimming removed 6 bases from V and 9 bases from J, with 29 bases in between. The CDR3 region has the DNA TGTGCCAGTAGCGGGTTCCATAGTCTGAGCGGTGGGATTAGCTACACCTTC. Its protein is CASSGFHSLSGGISYTF.

This clone was counted many times. The chain is built from TRBV7-9 and TRBJ2-3; D gene ambiguous. Germline values: CDR1 SEHNR, CDR2 FQNEAQ (reference sequence). V was clipped by 0 bases and J by 4 bases, with 8 bases between them. The CDR3 consists of 14 residues. This chain's CDR3 is CASSLAGRSDTQYF. In nucleotides, the CDR3 is TGTGCCAGCAGCTTAGCGGGCAGATCAGATACGCAGTATTTT.

Only a few counts were recorded for this clone. The rearrangement joins TRBV9 to TRBJ2-7; 13 nucleotides line up with TRBD2. CDR1 and CDR2 (germline): SGDLS, YYNGEE. The CDR3 is made up of 17 amino acids. Trimming took 0 bases from V and 2 from J; bases not matched to a gene: 5. The CDR3 is CASSVGTSGGNPYEQYF. The CDR3 nucleotides are TGTGCCAGCAGCGTAGGGACTAGCGGGGGTAACCCCTACGAGCAGTACTTC.

At least ten counts were recorded for this clone. The chain recombines TRBV11-3 with TRBJ2-7; tentative D call: TRBD2 (6 bases). V gave up 2 bases and J gave up 0 bases, with 8 bases separating them. This CDR3 is 14 amino acids long. Per germline, CDR1 SGHNT and CDR2 YENEEA. The CDR3 nucleotides are TGTGCCAGCAGCTTATACGGGAGCTCCTACGAGCAGTACGTC. Translating gives CASSLYGSSYEQYV.

At least ten counts were recorded for this clone. V gene TRBV2 combines with J gene TRBJ2-3; weak D call: TRBD1 (6 bases). The CDR3 is made up of 15 amino acids. V lost 11 bases to trimming and J lost 3 bases, with 21 bases between them. Looked up from germline, CDR1 is SNHLY and CDR2 is FYNNEI. CDR3 protein: CAGKRTVSITDTQYF. The CDR3 nucleotides read TGTGCCGGAAAAAGGACAGTCAGTATTACAGATACGCAGTATTTT.

The sample holds a few counts of this clone. The chain uses TRBV29-1 and TRBJ2-2; perhaps TRBD2 as D (7 bases). With 8 bases removed from V and 6 bases from J, the gap between germline ends came to 19 bases. CDR1 and CDR2 from the germline V gene are SQVTM and ANQGSEA. This CDR3 has 14 residues. CDR3 sequence: CSSKGGGSPGELFF. The CDR3 DNA follows: TGCAGCTCGAAGGGGGGCGGGAGCCCCGGGGAGCTGTTTTTT.

The sample holds many counts of this clone. The V and J genes are TRBV29-1 and TRBJ2-1, with 13 nucleotides matching TRBD2. Germline CDR1 reads SQVTM; CDR2 reads ANQGSEA. Trimming took 2 bases from V and 6 from J; bases not matched to a gene: 7. This CDR3 contains 16 residues. CDR3 DNA sequence: TGCAGCGTTGAAAGGAGGACTAGCGGGAGTGCCAATGAGCAGTTCTTC. Its translation: CSVERRTSGSANEQFF.